Following are 29 T cell receptor beta chains from one sample sequenced in a study of PD-L1 blockade in urothelial cancer. TCRdb's copy holds only in-frame clones and misses some; the assay was immunoSEQ multiplex PCR. The sample includes approximately 24,000 clones, roughly 90% of them seen just once. The sample consisted of PBMCs, taken around atezolizumab (anti-PD-L1) treatment. All receptors come from a man in his sixties with urothelial cancer.

This clone has more than one count but fewer than ten. The rearrangement links TRBV10-3 to TRBJ2-7; D possibly corresponds to TRBD2 (6 bases). Trimming removed 2 bases at V and 7 bases at J, with 15 bases between. The CDR3 extends over 14 amino acids. Germline CDR1 ENHRY, CDR2 SYGVKD. CDR3 bases: TGTGCCATCAGTGAGAGGGTCACCGCGGGGGAGCAGTACTTC. It yields the protein CAISERVTAGEQYF.

The chain joins TRBV7-9 to TRBJ1-6, with 10 bases matching TRBD1. The CDR3 spans 18 residues. Germline V lookup: CDR1 SEHNR, CDR2 FQNEAQ (reference sequence). J lost 1 base, V lost 6 bases, and 9 bases had no gene match. This CDR3 is CASSHPGQGLSYNSPLHF. For the CDR3, the DNA is TGTGCCAGCAGTCACCCGGGACAGGGGCTTTCCTATAATTCACCCCTCCACTTT. Drawing the rest from reference TRBV7-9 and TRBJ1-6, the complete variable domain is DTGVSQNPRHKITKRGQNVTFRCDPISEHNRLYWYRQTLGQGPEFLTYFQNEAQLEKSRLLSDRFSAERPKGSFSTLEIQRTEQGDSAMYLCASSHPGQGLSYNSPLHFGNGTRLTVT.

J is TRBJ1-2 and V is TRBV5-6, with D perhaps matching TRBD1 (5 bases). The CDR3 consists of 11 residues. Trimming shortened V by 3 bases and J by 8 bases, and 8 bases separated the two germline ends. Germline V CDR1 and CDR2: SGHDT, YYEEEE. CDR3 sequence: CASSSGNGYTF. The CDR3 nucleotides read TGTGCCAGCAGCTCAGGGAACGGCTACACCTTC.

This rearrangement joins TRBV6-4 to TRBJ1-2; 9 bases fit TRBD1. The CDR3 consists of 12 residues. Trimming took 6 bases from V and 6 from J; bases not matched to a gene: 2. Germline CDR1 MRHNA, CDR2 SNTAGT. The CDR3 nucleotides are TGTGCCAGCAGAGGACAGGGGCATGGCTACACCTTC. This sequence encodes CASRGQGHGYTF.

V gene TRBV20-1 combines with J gene TRBJ2-5; D not certain. Looked up from germline, CDR1 is DFQATT and CDR2 is SNEGSKA (reference sequence). Trimming shortened V by 7 bases and J by 5 bases, and 11 bases separated the two germline ends. The CDR3 is made up of 11 amino acids. CDR3 sequence (DNA): TGCAGTGTTGCGGTTCAGGAGACCCAGTACTTC. It codes for CSVAVQETQYF.

The genes are TRBV19 and TRBJ1-2; TRBD1 matches at 10 bases. The CDR3 runs 15 residues. The J segment lost 7 bases and the V segment lost 5 bases, leaving 10 bases of the junction unmatched. Per the germline V gene, CDR1 is LNHDA and CDR2 is SQIVND (reference sequence). CDR3 sequence: CASSSSDRGVTGYTF. CDR3 DNA: TGTGCCAGTAGTTCCTCGGACAGGGGGGTTACTGGCTACACCTTC. Filled out from reference TRBV19 and TRBJ1-2, the complete variable domain reads DGGITQSPKYLFRKEGQNVTLSCEQNLNHDAMYWYRQDPGQGLRLIYYSQIVNDFQKGDIAEGYSVSREKKESFPLTVTSAQKNPTAFYLCASSSSDRGVTGYTFGSGTRLTVV.

V gene TRBV11-3 combines with J gene TRBJ2-3; 15 nucleotides match TRBD2. CDR1 and CDR2 (germline): SGHNT, YENEEA. J lost 4 bases, V lost 1 base, and 3 bases had no gene match. The CDR3 extends over 17 amino acids. The CDR3 DNA sequence: TGTGCCAGCAGCTTAGTCAGGACTAGCGGGGGGGCAGATACGCAGTATTTT. Its protein product is CASSLVRTSGGADTQYF.

The chain uses TRBV18 and TRBJ1-1; D call uncertain. Trimming stripped 1 base from V and 1 base from J, with 4 bases between. CDR3 length equals 13 residues. CDR1 and CDR2 from the germline V gene are KGHSH and LQKENI. The CDR3 coding sequence is TGTGCCAGCTCACCACAGAGGAACACTGAAGCTTTCTTT. It yields the protein CASSPQRNTEAFF. The whole variable domain, filled in from reference TRBV18 and TRBJ1-1, reads NAGVMQNPRHLVRRRGQEARLRCSPMKGHSHVYWYRQLPEEGLKFMVYLQKENIIDESGMPKERFSAEFPKEGPSILRIQQVVRGDSAAYFCASSPQRNTEAFFGQGTRLTVV.

The genes are TRBV7-2 and TRBJ1-5; D possibly corresponds to TRBD1 (5 bases). The V end was cut by 1 base, the J end by 6 bases, with 16 bases between. This CDR3 is 16 amino acids long. In germline, CDR1 is SGHTA, CDR2 FQGNSA. The CDR3 region has the DNA TGTGCCAGCAGCTTAGGCTTAGGGCAGGGAGGTCAGCCCCAGCATTTT. As protein: CASSLGLGQGGQPQHF.

The chain links TRBV5-6 to TRBJ1-1, with TRBD1 identical over 8 bases. Per germline, CDR1 SGHDT and CDR2 YYEEEE. J lost 1 base, V lost 3 bases, and 8 bases had no gene match. The CDR3 consists of 16 residues. The CDR3 DNA reads TGTGCCAGCAGCTGGGAGCCCGGGACAGGGAACACTGAAGCTTTCTTT. As protein: CASSWEPGTGNTEAFF.

This chain connects TRBV6-4 to TRBJ2-1, with 8 positions matching TRBD1. The CDR3 is made up of 15 amino acids. V dropped 3 bases and J dropped 5; count of bases not matched to a gene: 6. Germline CDR1 is MRHNA and CDR2 is SNTAGT. CDR3 sequence reads: CASSESDRANNEQFF. In nucleotides, the CDR3 is TGTGCCAGCAGTGAATCGGACAGGGCGAACAATGAGCAGTTCTTC.

This sequence joins TRBV2 and TRBJ1-4; D remains ambiguous. In germline, CDR1 is SNHLY, CDR2 FYNNEI. V was clipped by 6 bases and J by 4 bases, with 15 bases between them. The CDR3 totals 15 residues. CDR3 coding DNA: TGTGCCAGCAGACCCCAACGCGGGGATAATGAAAAACTGTTTTTT. Protein: CASRPQRGDNEKLFF.

This chain uses TRBV30 with TRBJ2-3; D possibly corresponds to TRBD2 (6 bases). Trimming cost V 4 bases and J 1 base, with 9 bases left between them. The germline V gene has CDR1 GTSNPN and CDR2 SVGIG (reference sequence). The CDR3 spans 13 residues. CDR3 DNA sequence: TGTGCCTGGAATACGGGGGGCACAGATACGCAGTATTTT. It translates to CAWNTGGTDTQYF.

The chain carries TRBV7-8 and TRBJ2-1; the match to TRBD1 covers 8 bases. The length of the CDR3 is 16 residues. CDR1 SGHVS and CDR2 FQNEAQ come from the germline V gene. V dropped 4 bases and J dropped 5; count of bases not matched to a gene: 10. CDR3 in DNA: TGTGCCAGCAGCTGGGGCCCGCAGGGGGCGGACAATGAGCAGTTCTTC. Protein product: CASSWGPQGADNEQFF.

The CDR3 loop reads CASGGSRTGGHDTQYF. The CDR3 DNA reads as TGTGCCAGCGGGGGTAGCCGGACGGGGGGGCATGATACGCAGTATTTT. V usage is TRBV2 and J usage is TRBJ2-3; 8 bases are a match to TRBD2. This CDR3 region has 16 residues. Germline values: CDR1 SNHLY, CDR2 FYNNEI. V lost 8 bases to trimming and J lost 6 bases; unmatched junction nucleotides: 16. The entire variable domain, with the rest obtained from reference TRBV2 and TRBJ2-3, is as follows: EPEVTQTPSHQVTQMGQEVILRCVPISNHLYFYWYRQILGQKVEFLVSFYNNEISEKSEIFDDQFSVERPDGSNFTLKIRSTKLEDSAMYFCASGGSRTGGHDTQYFGPGTRLTVL.

The chain employs TRBV25-1 and TRBJ2-5; D may be TRBD1 (7 bases). Trimming stripped 11 bases from V and 5 bases from J, with 18 bases between. The CDR3 has 13 amino acids. The germline V gene has CDR1 MGHDK and CDR2 SYGVNS. CDR3 region: CAGAQGGAETQYF. CDR3 coding DNA: TGTGCCGGCGCGCAGGGGGGCGCGGAGACCCAGTACTTC.

The chain carries TRBV5-1 and TRBJ2-7, with D perhaps matching TRBD1 (7 bases). Germline CDR1 is SGHRS and CDR2 is YFSETQ. The CDR3 runs to 16 residues. Deletions cut 3 bases from V and 4 bases from J, with 20 bases between. CDR3: CASSWGGSGGRYEQYF. DNA of the CDR3: TGCGCCAGCAGCTGGGGAGGTTCAGGGGGTAGATACGAGCAGTACTTC.

This clone has just a few counts. The chain joins TRBV30 to TRBJ1-6, with D maybe TRBD1 (6 bases). The CDR3 loop spans 16 amino acids. V was clipped by 4 bases and J by 8 bases, with 21 bases between them. The germline gives CDR1 GTSNPN, CDR2 SVGIG (reference sequence). CDR3 protein: CAWISRRGKDDSPLHF. The CDR3 nucleotides read TGTGCCTGGATCTCACGTAGGGGGAAGGATGATTCACCCCTCCACTTT.

The chain links TRBV10-3 to TRBJ2-5; TRBD1 aligns across 8 bases. The length of the CDR3 is 17 residues. In germline, CDR1 is ENHRY, CDR2 SYGVKD. V trimming: 6 bases; J trimming: 5 bases; junction bases outside the gene matches: 17. The CDR3 loop reads CAIRGNGQGPGVETQYF. Here the CDR3 DNA reads TGTGCCATCAGGGGGAACGGACAGGGACCAGGAGTGGAGACCCAGTACTTC.

The J gene is TRBJ2-5, the V gene TRBV11-2; D is unclear. V was clipped by 0 bases and J by 4 bases, with 9 bases between them. Germline V lookup: CDR1 SGHAT, CDR2 FQNNGV. The CDR3 runs 14 residues. Written as DNA, the CDR3 is TGTGCCAGCAGCTTAGAGTCCTCGGGAGAGACCCAGTACTTC. This gives the protein CASSLESSGETQYF.

The chain uses TRBV7-9 and TRBJ2-2; TRBD2 agrees at 9 bases. CDR1 and CDR2 from the germline V gene are SEHNR and FQNEAQ (reference sequence). The trim removed 7 bases at V and 4 bases at J, leaving 7 bases unmatched. This CDR3 contains 15 residues. CDR3 DNA sequence: TGTGCCAGCACCCGACTAGCGGACCTCACCGGGGAGCTGTTTTTT. Encoded protein: CASTRLADLTGELFF.

The sample holds one count of this clone. The genes are TRBV11-2 and TRBJ2-1; 10 nucleotides line up with TRBD2. The J segment lost 4 bases and the V segment lost 7 bases, leaving 7 bases of the junction unmatched. CDR3 size: 15 residues. Per germline, CDR1 SGHAT and CDR2 FQNNGV. The chain's CDR3 is CASTAAAGGYNEQFF. In nucleotides, the CDR3 is TGTGCCAGCACCGCGGCAGCGGGGGGGTACAATGAGCAGTTCTTC.

This clone was seen a handful of times. The rearrangement links TRBV19 to TRBJ2-3, with no clear D. Trimming shortened V by 1 base and J by 0 bases, and 11 bases separated the two germline ends. CDR1 is LNHDA, CDR2 SQIVND, per germline (reference sequence). This CDR3 region has 16 residues. CDR3 loop: CASSIGPGGSTDTQYF. The CDR3, as DNA: TGTGCCAGTAGTATAGGTCCCGGCGGTAGCACAGATACGCAGTATTTT.

The chain joins TRBV7-2 to TRBJ1-2; tentatively, D is TRBD1 (6 bases). Germline V CDR1 and CDR2: SGHTA, FQGNSA. Between the trimmed V and J ends, which lost 9 bases and 2 bases, there was a span of 13 bases. The CDR3 extends over 13 amino acids. The CDR3 coding sequence is TGTGCCAGTCGACAGGAGAAGAACTATGGCTACACCTTC. It yields the protein CASRQEKNYGYTF.

The chain couples TRBV5-1 to TRBJ2-1, with TRBD2 identical over 10 bases. V gave up 4 bases and J gave up 4 bases; unmatched junction bases: 11. The CDR3 runs 17 residues. Germline-derived CDR1 and CDR2 are SGHRS and YFSETQ. The CDR3 DNA sequence: TGCGCCAGCAGCCTCCTTCGTCTAGCGGGAGTTTACAATGAGCAGTTCTTC. Protein: CASSLLRLAGVYNEQFF.

J is TRBJ2-3 and V is TRBV6-6; D is possibly TRBD2 (6 bases). The CDR3 is 15 residues long. Germline V lookup: CDR1 MNHNY, CDR2 SVGAGI (reference sequence). The V gene lost 0 bases and the J gene lost 4 bases, with 11 bases spanning the gap. The CDR3 here is CASSYSPGAADTQYF. In DNA form, the CDR3 reads TGTGCCAGCAGTTACTCGCCGGGAGCTGCAGATACGCAGTATTTT.

The chain carries TRBV9 and TRBJ2-7, with 7 bases matching TRBD1. This CDR3 has 15 amino acids. Germline CDR1 SGDLS, CDR2 YYNGEE. V was pared by 2 bases and J by 1 base, with 6 bases of the junction left unmatched. CDR3 in DNA: TGTGCCAGCAGCGTCGGTGGGGACAGTTCCTACGAGCAGTACTTC. Translating it yields CASSVGGDSSYEQYF.

The gene calls are TRBV29-1 and TRBJ2-3; 15 positions agree with TRBD2. Germline CDR1 reads SQVTM; CDR2 reads ANQGSEA. Losses at the gene ends were 7 bases for V and 0 bases for J; bases not matched to a gene: 8. This CDR3 has 17 residues. In DNA, the CDR3 is TGCAGCGGGGGGGGACTAGCGGGAGGCTACAGCACAGATACGCAGTATTTT. Its translation is CSGGGLAGGYSTDTQYF.

The V and J genes are TRBV6-6 and TRBJ1-2, with TRBD1 identical over 11 bases. The CDR3 loop spans 14 amino acids. CDR1 is MNHNY and CDR2 is SVGAGI in the germline V gene (reference sequence). The V gene end was trimmed by 7 bases and the J gene end by 2 bases; junction bases not matched to a gene: 3. The CDR3 DNA reads as TGTGCCAGCACCCGGGACAGGGGGAACTATGGCTACACCTTC. Encoded protein: CASTRDRGNYGYTF.